This TCR beta chain is from a study of blood T cell repertoires in COVID-19 (dated by TCRdb to the early 2020s). Study-level background: Samples covering the acute and convalescent phases of COVID-19 were provided by collaborators in the United States, Italy and Spain. The repertoires were released in a freely available public database meant as a resource for research on the immune response to SARS-CoV-2. Samples were obtained from the ongoing ImmuneRACE study (first 160 participants) and from some 1,300 subjects provided by 6 global collaborators. The prospective study material was composed of cDNA or gDNA derived from T cells, B-cell-depleted T cells, or PBMCs. HLA class I and class II types, where available, came from metadata supplied by the sample provider rather than from assay-based typing. A de-identified subject ID, COVID-19 status, age in years and sex were almost always included in the sample metadata. Deeply sampled blood TCRbeta repertoires from subjects exposed to, actively infected with, or recovered from COVID-19 were included in the dataset.

TCRbeta CDR3 regions were amplified from genomic DNA using the immunoSEQ Assay, a bias-controlled multiplex PCR. As for the authors' bioinformatics: The number of nucleated cells in each sample was estimated from the amplification of reference gene primers within the assay. To quantify the absolute abundance of each unique TCRbeta CDR3 rearrangement, sequence reads were collapsed and filtered. For each sample, productive Simpson clonality was calculated by taking the square root of Simpson's diversity index across productive rearrangements. The table was pulled from immuneACCESS by TCRdb, which kept in-frame rearrangements only. Such tables lose some clones; where checked, under half of the loss comes from unresolved V genes, and the rest has no known cause. The V and J calls and the clone size are those of that table, but D and trimming were determined from the DNA. This sample holds roughly 160,000 clones; 83% were observed only once. Together, the top ten hold around 19% of the sample.

Samples from volunteer blood donors who had recovered from COVID-19 were contributed by a second Seattle source. Each collaborating institution followed its own protocols to collect whole blood in K2EDTA tubes. Collaborator samples were shipped for TCRbeta analysis as frozen whole blood, isolated PBMCs, or DNA extracted from either sample type. The investigation overall reported the following: The amount of clinical and demographic metadata varied by source and participant and was provided uncurated.

This clone was seen a single time. The antigen it binds to is not known. Base-call qualities are not available, and no considerably larger clone is one nucleotide away. V is cut by 7 bases and J by 8 bases, and the space between the germline ends is 14 bases. The CDR3 spans 12 residues, from the cysteine through the phenylalanine. Only the CDR3 portion is preserved as DNA: 36 bases, with reading frame beginning at the first base. CDR1 and CDR2 were assigned from the germline V gene as MDHEN and SYDVKM. The sequence derives from a woman between 65 and 79 years old who had recovered from COVID-19. Rearrangement joined TRBV28 to TRBJ1-1, with a weak D call of TRBD1 (5 bases match). The sequenced material came from peripheral blood. CDR3 loop: CASTKGFGEAFF. The DNA reads TGTGCCAGCACAAAGGGGTTTGGGGAAGCTTTCTTT.